These T cell receptor beta chains were read from a single sample in a study of blood T cell repertoires in COVID-19. The repertoire was sequenced with immunoSEQ multiplex PCR; TCRdb's copy has only in-frame clones and lacks some. The sample consists of about 250,000 clones, 85% to 90% of them appearing once. The sequencing input was peripheral blood. The receptors shown here come from a man aged 25-40 years with acute or convalescent COVID-19. Each CDR3 is given with its conserved first and last residue.

v_call	j_call	cdr3_aa
TRBV27	TRBJ2-7	CASSYNRDSYEQYF
TRBV6-5	TRBJ2-7	CASSRTHRTYEQYF
TRBV10-3	TRBJ2-7	CAITPGQGTTFYEQYF
TRBV5-6	TRBJ2-7	CASSFNLLAGEEQYF
TRBV6-6	TRBJ1-5	CASNSLGDWPQHF
TRBV30	TRBJ1-1	CAWSEGPGRVAEAFF
TRBV5-1	TRBJ1-4	CASSSGEVLNEKLFF
TRBV5-1	TRBJ2-2	CASSLQTGMGTGELFF
TRBV2	TRBJ2-3	CASRALAGGRTDTQYF
TRBV6-5	TRBJ2-7	CASSTTGVLSYEQYF
TRBV30	TRBJ1-6	CAWSGDPYYNSPLHF
TRBV12-5	TRBJ1-4	CASGLVLTGSNEKLFF